This is a list of T cell receptor beta chains from one sample in a study of blood T cell repertoires in COVID-19. This table comes from immunoSEQ multiplex PCR, and its TCRdb copy is limited to in-frame clones, with some not included. The sample records 250,000 or so clones, around 80% being singletons. Sequencing was performed on peripheral blood. These receptors all stem from a man aged 60 to 75 with acute or convalescent COVID-19. CDR3s include the opening cysteine and the closing phenylalanine or tryptophan. D genes are given only for firm matches.

d_call	v_call	j_call	cdr3_aa
NA	TRBV28	TRBJ2-3	CASSLFQGSVDTQYF
NA	TRBV11-1	TRBJ2-3	CASSLNSVLDTQYF
TRBD2	TRBV7-8	TRBJ2-7	CASSQRLAGPSYEQYF
TRBD2	TRBV11-1	TRBJ2-7	CASSFGGTSSYEQYF
TRBD1	TRBV10-1	TRBJ1-2	CASRRTGDKPHYTF
NA	TRBV5-1	TRBJ2-7	CASTPDRTAYEQYF
NA	TRBV7-9	TRBJ1-2	CASSLAGRGYTF
TRBD1	TRBV11-2	TRBJ1-2	CASSSPFLGQRSGGYTF
TRBD1	TRBV4-1	TRBJ1-1	CASSQDTGVAEAFF
NA	TRBV28	TRBJ1-1	CASGKGGSTNTEAFF
NA	TRBV18	TRBJ1-6	CASSPGLGGTPLHF
NA	TRBV29-1	TRBJ1-1	CSVEVTVEAFF
NA	TRBV6-4	TRBJ2-1	CASSDSHRVKFF
NA	TRBV6-5	TRBJ1-3	CASSIRAPQGNTIYF
NA	TRBV11-2	TRBJ2-5	CASSLGTVRETQYF
TRBD2	TRBV5-4	TRBJ2-2	CASSSWRGAGTGELFF
NA	TRBV5-1	TRBJ2-3	CASRLGRGSTDTQYF
TRBD1	TRBV12-5	TRBJ1-1	CASGMGQPYTEAFF
TRBD1	TRBV27	TRBJ2-5	CASSMTGRTQETQYF
NA	TRBV11-2	TRBJ1-4	CASSLNSLSANDEKLFF
TRBD1	TRBV18	TRBJ1-1	CASSQTDRENTEAFF
TRBD1	TRBV2	TRBJ2-7	CASTGGPGTYEQYF
TRBD2	TRBV27	TRBJ2-2	CASSLWLAGVGELFF
TRBD1	TRBV29-1	TRBJ1-1	CSAPGQPNTEAFF
NA	TRBV7-9	TRBJ2-1	CASSRQEKNEQFF
NA	TRBV30	TRBJ2-5	CAWSVTGGTQYF
TRBD2	TRBV2	TRBJ2-7	CASRGTSSYEQYF
NA	TRBV5-4	TRBJ2-1	CASSSLQGGQTGEQFF
NA	TRBV27	TRBJ1-1	CASSPGASNTEAFF
TRBD1	TRBV5-1	TRBJ1-3	CASSLGQGAGNTIYF
TRBD2	TRBV4-1	TRBJ2-3	CASSSQGTSVFTDTQYF
TRBD1	TRBV2	TRBJ2-1	CASRDTGTGDRMQFF
NA	TRBV7-8	TRBJ1-2	CASSLTPSGRGYTF
NA	TRBV6-6	TRBJ2-5	CASSYPGYQETQYF
NA	TRBV6-2/TRBV6-3	TRBJ1-1	CASSLAVDRPEAFF
NA	TRBV6-1	TRBJ2-1	CASSEATATYNEQFF
TRBD1	TRBV10-3	TRBJ1-5	CATRQGVGNQPQHF
TRBD1	TRBV19	TRBJ1-2	CASSTGQARNYGYTF
NA	TRBV5-5	TRBJ2-1	CASSLDGGSYNEQFF
TRBD2	TRBV2	TRBJ2-3	CASRLLAGTDTQYF
NA	TRBV28	TRBJ1-1	CASSPDLGHPNTEAFF
TRBD2	TRBV19	TRBJ2-5	CASSIDLRGGSQETQYF
NA	TRBV7-5	TRBJ2-7	CARSLGQVGEQYF
TRBD1	TRBV3-1/TRBV3-2	TRBJ1-2	CASSQDSEGQTPNYGYTF
NA	TRBV28	TRBJ2-5	CASSAEGGGLGTQYF
NA	TRBV5-1	TRBJ2-1	CASSATYNEQFF
TRBD2	TRBV7-9	TRBJ2-2	CASSRRGGLNTGELFF
TRBD2	TRBV7-2	TRBJ2-7	CASRPSGRGEQYF
TRBD2	TRBV4-2	TRBJ2-5	CASSQGGTSNSGETQYF
TRBD1	TRBV7-2	TRBJ2-2	CASSLAGQGYTGELFF
TRBD2	TRBV24-1	TRBJ2-7	CATASKARGLAGRGPKREQYF
NA	TRBV2	TRBJ1-1	CASSEYPNTEAFF
TRBD1	TRBV24-1	TRBJ2-2	CATSDPGQGVGTGELFF